The present T cell receptor (beta chain) was sequenced within a study of CD8+CD57+ T cells in acquired aplastic anemia. Study-wide context: In CD4+ cells, healthy donors produced an average of approximately 11 million reads.

Study-wide results and caveats: There were some 27 CD8+ CDR3 sequences that occurred in both patients and controls.

Comments on this clonotype: Its antigen remains unknown.

Germline values: CDR1 MGHRA, CDR2 YSYEKL. The CDR3 is 15 amino acids. V dropped 6 bases and J dropped 6 bases, with 17 bases sitting between them. TCR beta VDJ and CDR3 profiling used genomic DNA as template. TCRdb analysed the reads with MiXCR anew, one entry per CDR3 protein. This table has 400,000 to 450,000 distinct CDR3 sequences, 55% to 75% appearing once. The rearrangement links TRBV4-1 to TRBJ2-2; D is unclear. The sequenced material came from sorted CD4+, CD8+, or CD8+CD57+ T cells (not recorded which) from PBMCs. The receptor comes from a human donor in good health, serving as a control. CDR3 sequence: CASRPTQLIAGELFF. The CDR3 bases are TGCGCCAGCAGACCGACCCAGCTCATCGCCGGGGAGCTGTTTTTT.